The 16 T cell receptor beta chains given below trace back to one sample, sequenced in a study of beta chain features in type 1 diabetes. Every bit of the isolated RNA underwent reverse transcription, so sequencing read expressed TCRB transcripts. Sequencing used immunoSEQ multiplex PCR; TCRdb keeps in-frame clones, though not all of them. The sample shows more than 300,000 clones, roughly 13% of them seen only once. Sequenced material: naive CD4+ T cells from blood. The receptors come from a man between 18 and 35 years old in good health.

The chain combines TRBV9 with TRBJ2-2; 7 nucleotides match TRBD1. The CDR3 loop spans 14 amino acids. The germline V gene encodes CDR1 SGDLS and CDR2 YYNGEE. Unmatched junction bases numbered 3, after V lost 5 bases and J lost 2 bases. In nucleotides, the CDR3 is TGTGCCAGCAGGGGGACAGCTAACACCGGGGAGCTGTTTTTT. Translated, it gives CASRGTANTGELFF.

This chain connects TRBV5-1 to TRBJ2-6; possible D gene TRBD1, 6 bases. This CDR3 region has 15 residues. Germline CDR1 and CDR2: SGHRS and YFSETQ. With 4 bases removed from V and 1 base from J, the gap between germline ends came to 9 bases. CDR3 in amino acids: CASSPTGSGANVLTF. In nucleotides, the CDR3 is TGCGCCAGCAGCCCCACAGGGTCTGGGGCCAACGTCCTGACTTTC.

The table lists this clone with a few counts. The chain recombines TRBV7-2 with TRBJ1-1; D not resolved. The CDR3 has 16 amino acids. V dropped 3 bases and J dropped 0 bases, with 14 bases sitting between them. The germline V gene encodes CDR1 SGHTA and CDR2 FQGNSA. Written as DNA, the CDR3 is TGTGCCAGCAGCTTGGAGGGCGGAGAACTGAACACTGAAGCTTTCTTT. It specifies CASSLEGGELNTEAFF.

The chain combines TRBV30 with TRBJ2-7; TRBD2 agrees at 11 bases. Germline V gives CDR1 GTSNPN, CDR2 SVGIG (reference sequence). The CDR3 loop spans 16 amino acids. V trimming: 5 bases; J trimming: 5 bases; junction bases outside the gene matches: 14. The CDR3 DNA reads as TGTGCCTGGCGGAATATAGCGGGAGGGCGTCAGGACGAGCAGTACTTC. Its protein is CAWRNIAGGRQDEQYF. The full variable domain, with the rest looked up from reference TRBV30 and TRBJ2-7, is SQTIHQWPATLVQPVGSPLSLECTVEGTSNPNLYWYRQAAGRGLQLLFYSVGIGQISSEVPQNLSASRPQDRQFILSSKKLLLSDSGFYLCAWRNIAGGRQDEQYFGPGTRLTVT.

This clone has more than one count but fewer than ten. The chain employs TRBV15 and TRBJ1-1, with no clear D. The CDR3 consists of 15 residues. Trimming left V 0 bases short and J 0 bases short, with 8 bases between. CDR1 and CDR2 (germline): LNHNV, YYDKDF (reference sequence). The CDR3 DNA follows: TGTGCCACCAGCAGAGAACGGGTGCTGAACACTGAAGCTTTCTTT. It yields the protein CATSRERVLNTEAFF.

This clone came up a few times. The chain links TRBV27 to TRBJ1-2; 10 bases are a match to TRBD1. J lost 6 bases, V lost 10 bases, and 11 bases had no gene match. Looked up from germline, CDR1 is MNHEY and CDR2 is SMNVEV (reference sequence). CDR3 length: 14 amino acids. The CDR3 region has the DNA TGTGCCACCATTCCTCGACAGGGGGCTGATGGCTACACCTTC. Residues: CATIPRQGADGYTF.

This clone has a handful of counts. This chain connects TRBV7-9 to TRBJ2-2, with a possible D match to TRBD2 (5 bases). Germline V CDR1 and CDR2: SEHNR, FQNEAQ (reference sequence). V lost 1 base, J lost 3 bases, and 21 bases lay in between. The CDR3 runs to 19 residues. CDR3: CASSLGVFRGQEHTGELFF. Written as DNA, the CDR3 is TGTGCCAGCAGCTTAGGTGTGTTCAGAGGGCAGGAACACACCGGGGAGCTGTTTTTT.

The chain combines TRBV10-3 with TRBJ2-7, with D possibly TRBD2 on 5 matching bases. V was pared by 7 bases and J by 0 bases, with 10 bases between. CDR1 ENHRY and CDR2 SYGVKD come from the germline V gene. The CDR3 extends over 13 amino acids. The CDR3 bases are TGTGCCATCAAGAGGGAGAGCTCCTACGAGCAGTACTTC. Residues: CAIKRESSYEQYF.

The chain carries TRBV30 and TRBJ1-4; 8 bases line up with TRBD1. Germline V gene lookup returns CDR1 GTSNPN and CDR2 SVGIG (reference sequence). This CDR3 contains 14 residues. J lost 7 bases, V lost 5 bases, and 9 bases had no gene match. In DNA form, the CDR3 reads TGTGCCTGGGGGGGGAGGACAGGGAGTGAAAAACTGTTTTTT. Translated, it gives CAWGGRTGSEKLFF.

The chain couples TRBV6-5 to TRBJ2-5; TRBD1 agrees at 7 bases. This CDR3 has 15 residues. Germline-derived CDR1 and CDR2 are MNHEY and SVGAGI. The V and J ends lost 2 bases and 4 bases, in that order; junction bases with no gene match: 7. DNA of the CDR3: TGTGCCAGCAGTTACATCGGACAGGCGGGAGAGACCCAGTACTTC. As protein: CASSYIGQAGETQYF.

This clone was seen more than once but under ten times. The chain carries TRBV7-9 and TRBJ2-7; 8 bases line up with TRBD1. Germline V lookup: CDR1 SEHNR, CDR2 FQNEAQ (reference sequence). The J segment lost 4 bases and the V segment lost 4 bases, leaving 6 bases of the junction unmatched. This CDR3 has 14 residues. CDR3: CASSSQGAGYEQYF. The DNA for the CDR3 is TGTGCCAGCAGCTCCCAGGGGGCAGGGTACGAGCAGTACTTC.

This clone was seen a handful of times. The V and J genes are TRBV19 and TRBJ1-6, with D maybe TRBD1 (6 bases). V lost 5 bases and J 10 bases, leaving 12 bases between the germline ends. This CDR3 is 13 amino acids long. Germline V gives CDR1 LNHDA, CDR2 SQIVND (reference sequence). The DNA for the CDR3 is TGTGCCAGTAGTGGACAGCAGATCTCACCCCTCCACTTT. It specifies CASSGQQISPLHF.

The chain recombines TRBV27 with TRBJ2-1; D unresolved. With 4 bases removed from V and 0 bases from J, the gap between germline ends came to 7 bases. This CDR3 contains 14 residues. Germline CDR1 is MNHEY and CDR2 is SMNVEV (reference sequence). The CDR3 DNA follows: TGTGCCAGCAGTTCCCCTAGCTCCTACAATGAGCAGTTCTTC. This gives the protein CASSSPSSYNEQFF.

This clone was seen a few times. This chain uses TRBV2 with TRBJ1-1; D perhaps matches TRBD1 (5 bases). Trimming pared 10 bases from V and 0 bases from J, leaving 12 bases between. Germline lookup yields CDR1 SNHLY and CDR2 FYNNEI. The CDR3 has 13 amino acids. The CDR3 DNA reads as TGTGCCAACACCAGGGATCTGAACACTGAAGCTTTCTTT. Its translation is CANTRDLNTEAFF.

This clone has just a few counts. This sequence joins TRBV5-1 and TRBJ1-2; 10 nucleotides agree with TRBD1. Germline CDR1 reads SGHRS; CDR2 reads YFSETQ. The CDR3 sequence is 17 residues long. Trimming cost V 7 bases and J 0 bases; bases outside gene matches: 12. CDR3 amino acids: CASGPGQGFRANYGYTF. The CDR3 region has the DNA TGCGCCAGCGGACCGGGACAGGGGTTTCGAGCTAACTATGGCTACACCTTC. Full variable domain (missing parts from reference TRBV5-1 and TRBJ1-2): KAGVTQTPRYLIKTRGQQVTLSCSPISGHRSVSWYQQTPGQGLQFLFEYFSETQRNKGNFPGRFSGRQFSNSRSEMNVSTLELGDSALYLCASGPGQGFRANYGYTFGSGTRLTVV.

In its sample, this clone was seen a few times. The chain joins TRBV9 to TRBJ1-4, with TRBD1 matching 10 bases. Germline V gene data show CDR1 as SGDLS and CDR2 as YYNGEE. The V gene end was trimmed by 2 bases and the J gene end by 8 bases; junction bases not matched to a gene: 0. This CDR3 has 13 amino acids. CDR3 sequence reads: CASSVDRGEKLFF. DNA for the CDR3: TGTGCCAGCAGCGTGGACAGGGGGGAAAAACTGTTTTTT.